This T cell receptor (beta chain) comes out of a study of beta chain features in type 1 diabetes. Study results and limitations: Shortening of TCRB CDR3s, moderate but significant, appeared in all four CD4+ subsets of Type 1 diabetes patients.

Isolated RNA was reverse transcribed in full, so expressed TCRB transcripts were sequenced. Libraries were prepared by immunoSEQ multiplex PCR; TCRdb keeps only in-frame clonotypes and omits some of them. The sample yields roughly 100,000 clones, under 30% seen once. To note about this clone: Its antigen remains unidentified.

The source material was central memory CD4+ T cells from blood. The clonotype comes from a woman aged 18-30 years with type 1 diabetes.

CDR3 DNA sequence: TGTGCCAGCAGCTTAGTGGACGGCGGGAGGGAGACCCAGTACTTC. It encodes CASSLVDGGRETQYF. The chain joins TRBV11-2 to TRBJ2-5; the match to TRBD2 covers 8 bases. This CDR3 contains 15 residues. Germline V gene lookup returns CDR1 SGHAT and CDR2 FQNNGV. Losses at the gene ends were 1 base for V and 5 bases for J; bases not matched to a gene: 6.